A single sample is the source of the 26 T cell receptor beta chains below, sequenced in a study of beta chain features in type 1 diabetes. Overall study findings and caveats: Moderate yet significant TCRB CDR3 shortening was seen in Type 1 diabetes patients in all four CD4+ subsets.

The antigens for these receptors are not known. Reverse transcribing all isolated RNA meant expressed TCRB transcripts were sequenced. Sequenced by immunoSEQ multiplex PCR; TCRdb stores in-frame clones only, minus some. The sample records some 350,000 clones, over 8.5% being singletons. Sequences were obtained from central memory CD4+ T cells from blood. The origin of the receptors is a man aged 30 to 39 with type 1 diabetes.

This clone was detected many times. The chain employs TRBV19 and TRBJ2-1; D is undetermined. The germline V gene encodes CDR1 LNHDA and CDR2 SQIVND (reference sequence). With 7 bases removed from V and 9 bases from J, the gap between germline ends came to 13 bases. There are 12 residues in the CDR3. CDR3 sequence: CASTYFPGEQFF. In DNA, the CDR3 is TGTGCCAGTACCTACTTCCCTGGTGAGCAGTTCTTC.

V and J are TRBV5-1 and TRBJ2-2; 7 positions agree with TRBD1. Trimming removed 0 bases from V and 5 bases from J; junction bases left unmatched: 4. The germline V gene encodes CDR1 SGHRS and CDR2 YFSETQ. This CDR3 has 15 residues. The CDR3 bases are TGCGCCAGCAGCTTGGGTTCAGGGGGTACCGGGGAGCTGTTTTTT. Translation gives CASSLGSGGTGELFF. Complete variable domain (other parts from reference TRBV5-1 and TRBJ2-2): KAGVTQTPRYLIKTRGQQVTLSCSPISGHRSVSWYQQTPGQGLQFLFEYFSETQRNKGNFPGRFSGRQFSNSRSEMNVSTLELGDSALYLCASSLGSGGTGELFFGEGSRLTVL.

This clone has more than one count but fewer than ten. The rearrangement joins TRBV18 to TRBJ1-2, with D possibly matching TRBD1 (5 bases). The CDR3 extends over 14 amino acids. The V and J ends lost 5 bases and 5 bases respectively, with 15 bases between them. CDR1 and CDR2 (germline): KGHSH, LQKENI. The CDR3 reads CASSGQPQGYGYTF. The CDR3 bases are TGTGCCAGCTCAGGTCAGCCTCAGGGATATGGCTACACCTTC.

This rearrangement joins TRBV7-2 to TRBJ2-7; perhaps TRBD1 as D (6 bases). V was shortened by 1 base and J by 7 bases, with 11 bases between the two germline ends. The germline V gene has CDR1 SGHTA and CDR2 FQGNSA. The CDR3 loop spans 13 amino acids. The CDR3 coding sequence is TGTGCCAGCAGCTTAGACCCTGGACAGGAGCAGTACTTC. Its protein is CASSLDPGQEQYF.

This clone was observed a few times. The chain has TRBV6-5 and TRBJ1-2, with 7 nucleotides matching TRBD1. After removal of 5 bases from V and 9 bases from J, the junction contained 6 bases not matched to a gene. CDR1 is MNHEY and CDR2 is SVGAGI in the germline V gene. This CDR3 is 12 amino acids long. This CDR3 is CASSNRQGSYTF. The CDR3 nucleotides read TGTGCCAGCAGTAACCGACAGGGCAGCTACACCTTC.

The gene calls are TRBV2 and TRBJ1-6; 9 bases are shared with TRBD1. Per the germline V gene, CDR1 is SNHLY and CDR2 is FYNNEI. This CDR3 contains 13 residues. V shed 10 bases, J shed 9 bases, and the junction held 7 bases outside the gene matches. This CDR3 reads CATQTGGSSPLHF. The CDR3 DNA is TGTGCCACTCAGACAGGGGGAAGTTCACCCCTCCACTTT.

This sequence joins TRBV18 and TRBJ2-1; 9 bases map to TRBD1. This CDR3 has 16 amino acids. Losses at the gene ends were 1 base for V and 8 bases for J; bases not matched to a gene: 9. CDR1 is KGHSH, CDR2 LQKENI, per germline. In DNA, the CDR3 is TGTGCCAGCTCACCACAAGCGGGGACAGGGTGGGATGAGCAGTTCTTC. This codes for CASSPQAGTGWDEQFF.

This clone was detected a few times. The chain has TRBV14 and TRBJ2-3; tentatively, D is TRBD1 (5 bases). V lost 1 base, J lost 0 bases, and 11 bases lay in between. Germline V gives CDR1 SGHDN, CDR2 FVKESK. The CDR3 runs to 16 residues. CDR3 in amino acids: CASSQVAGISTDTQYF. The CDR3 nucleotides read TGTGCCAGCAGCCAAGTCGCAGGGATAAGCACAGATACGCAGTATTTT.

This clone occurred a few times. The CDR3 DNA reads as TGTGCCAGCAGTGCTAGGACAGGGGAGGACGAGCAGTACTTC. This gives the protein CASSARTGEDEQYF. The chain has TRBV6-5 and TRBJ2-7; 9 nucleotides align to TRBD1. Trimming removed 5 bases from V and 5 bases from J; junction bases left unmatched: 7. CDR1 is MNHEY, CDR2 SVGAGI, per germline. This CDR3 has 14 amino acids.

In this sample, this clone turned up many times. The chain has TRBV10-3 and TRBJ2-4, with TRBD2 matching over 10 bases. Per the germline V gene, CDR1 is ENHRY and CDR2 is SYGVKD. The CDR3 covers 15 residues. Germline trimming cut 3 bases from V and 5 bases from J; bases unmatched to any gene: 4. Here the CDR3 reads CAISDASGSQNIQYF. CDR3 bases: TGTGCCATCAGTGACGCTAGCGGGAGCCAAAACATTCAGTACTTC.

The rearrangement links TRBV11-2 to TRBJ2-3, with TRBD1 matching over 7 bases. Germline CDR1 SGHAT, CDR2 FQNNGV. CDR3 length: 14 residues. Losses at the gene ends were 2 bases for V and 8 bases for J; bases not matched to a gene: 7. The CDR3 loop reads CASSLLRTGATQYF. CDR3 bases: TGTGCCAGCAGCTTACTCCGTACAGGGGCTACGCAGTATTTT.

This clone was detected only a few times. This rearrangement joins TRBV29-1 to TRBJ2-7, with TRBD1 matching over 7 bases. V dropped 7 bases and J dropped 1; count of bases not matched to a gene: 4. This CDR3 has 12 amino acids. The V gene's germline CDR1 is SQVTM and CDR2 ANQGSEA. The CDR3 nucleotides read TGCAGCGCCGGGACAGATTCCTACGAGCAGTACTTC. This gives the protein CSAGTDSYEQYF.

This clone was seen repeatedly, ten times or more. The chain combines TRBV23-1 with TRBJ2-7, with D maybe TRBD1 (8 bases). TRBV23-1 is treated as an ORF (open reading frame) with a function not yet certain. The CDR3 loop spans 16 amino acids. Trimming cost V 5 bases and J 1 base, with 18 bases left between them. CDR3 coding DNA: TGCGCCAGCAGTTGCAGGGGGCTAGCGGTTTCCTACGAGCAGTACTTC. Translated: CASSCRGLAVSYEQYF.

The chain couples TRBV6-1 to TRBJ1-5, with no clear D. The germline V gene encodes CDR1 MNHNS and CDR2 SASEGT. CDR3 size: 13 residues. Trimming stripped 8 bases from V and 6 bases from J, with 14 bases between. This CDR3 is CASQRALIQPQHF. The CDR3, as DNA: TGTGCCAGCCAACGGGCGCTTATTCAGCCCCAGCATTTT.

This rearrangement joins TRBV6-5 to TRBJ2-1; TRBD2 might be the D (5 bases). V dropped 1 base and J dropped 8 bases, with 12 bases sitting between them. CDR3 size: 14 residues. Per germline, CDR1 MNHEY and CDR2 SVGAGI. This chain's CDR3 is CASSYLASSYEQFF. CDR3 nucleotide sequence: TGTGCCAGCAGTTACTTGGCTAGCAGCTATGAGCAGTTCTTC.

CDR3 in DNA: TGTGCCAGCAGCCCCCGGGACAGGGAAGAGGATACGCAGTATTTT. This codes for CASSPRDREEDTQYF. The V call is TRBV7-2, the J call TRBJ2-3, with 9 bases lining up with TRBD1. The CDR3 runs to 15 residues. J gave up 6 bases and V 5 bases, and 9 bases lay outside the gene matches. The germline V gene encodes CDR1 SGHTA and CDR2 FQGNSA.

This rearrangement joins TRBV7-8 to TRBJ2-1; unclear D gene. The CDR3 covers 10 residues. Germline-derived CDR1 and CDR2 are SGHVS and FQNEAQ. Trimming took 5 bases from V and 5 from J, leaving 1 base between them. The CDR3 sequence: CASSDNEQFF. DNA for the CDR3: TGTGCCAGCAGCGACAATGAGCAGTTCTTC.

This clone was seen a handful of times. Its ends do not fully match the called genes, so a read error is possible. J is TRBJ1-2 and V is TRBV6-5, with 8 nucleotides matching TRBD1. CDR1 is MNHEY, CDR2 SVGAGI, per germline. The CDR3 is made up of 13 amino acids. The CDR3 loop is CAISDGTGNGYTF. The CDR3 nucleotides read TGTGCCATCAGTGACGGGACAGGCAACGGCTACACCTTC.

The genes are TRBV18 and TRBJ2-3, with D perhaps TRBD2 (6 bases). Germline V gives CDR1 KGHSH, CDR2 LQKENI. The V gene lost 6 bases and the J gene lost 6 bases, with 19 bases spanning the gap. The CDR3 covers 15 residues. The CDR3 reads CASSPEGWAVDTQYF. The CDR3 DNA reads TGTGCCAGCTCCCCGGAGGGATGGGCAGTGGATACGCAGTATTTT.

The chain links TRBV5-6 to TRBJ2-1; no reliable D call. The CDR3 runs to 12 residues. Per the germline V gene, CDR1 is SGHDT and CDR2 is YYEEEE. Between the trimmed V and J ends, which lost 4 bases and 7 bases, there was a span of 9 bases. Written as DNA, the CDR3 is TGTGCCAGCAGCACCCTTAGGAATGAGCAGTTCTTC. Translation: CASSTLRNEQFF.

The table lists this clone with a few counts. The rearrangement links TRBV6-5 to TRBJ2-1; the D gene could be TRBD1 or TRBD2 (5 bases each). V lost 10 bases and J 2 bases, leaving 12 bases between the germline ends. CDR3 length: 13 residues. The germline V gene encodes CDR1 MNHEY and CDR2 SVGAGI. The CDR3 protein is CAIAQGPYNEQFF. The DNA for the CDR3 is TGTGCCATCGCCCAGGGACCCTACAATGAGCAGTTCTTC.

The J gene is TRBJ1-1, the V gene TRBV6-1; D ambiguous. Germline CDR1 and CDR2: MNHNS and SASEGT. Between the trimmed V and J ends, which lost 8 bases and 1 base, there was a span of 11 bases. The CDR3 totals 13 residues. CDR3 region: CASRHRGNTEAFF. The CDR3 nucleotides are TGTGCCAGCCGACATCGCGGGAACACTGAAGCTTTCTTT.

This clone has a handful of counts. The rearrangement uses TRBV11-2 and TRBJ2-7; 10 nucleotides match TRBD2. V lost 3 bases to trimming and J lost 2 bases; unmatched junction nucleotides: 13. The CDR3 is made up of 18 amino acids. Germline V gene sequence: CDR1 SGHAT, CDR2 FQNNGV. The CDR3 sequence is CASSFSESSGSRTYEQYF. CDR3 in DNA: TGTGCCAGCAGCTTCTCAGAGTCTAGCGGGAGTAGAACCTACGAGCAGTACTTC.

In this sample, this clone turned up a few times. This chain connects TRBV10-3 to TRBJ2-5; 7 nucleotides line up with TRBD2. The germline gives CDR1 ENHRY, CDR2 SYGVKD. CDR3 length equals 17 residues. The junction had 12 bases not matched to a gene; V was cut back by 4 bases and J by 1 base. The CDR3 DNA is TGTGCCATCAGTGGGACCCCTAGCGGATCATCCCAAGAGACCCAGTACTTC. Its translation is CAISGTPSGSSQETQYF.

This clone was recorded at least ten times. This sample also contains other DNA sequences that code for the same CDR3. DNA of the CDR3: TGTGCCAGCAGCTTAGTAAGCGGGAGCACAGATACGCAGTATTTT. Its protein product is CASSLVSGSTDTQYF. This chain links TRBV7-9 with TRBJ2-3, with D maybe TRBD2 (6 bases). The CDR3 runs 15 residues. V was clipped by 1 base and J by 0 bases, with 8 bases between them. Germline-derived CDR1 and CDR2 are SEHNR and FQNEAQ (reference sequence).

On this clone: This sample also contains other DNA sequences that code for the same CDR3. The chain links TRBV6-5 to TRBJ2-3, with 12 bases that match TRBD2. This CDR3 is built from 16 residues. V was clipped by 4 bases and J by 2 bases; unmatched bases: 4. Germline CDR1 reads MNHEY; CDR2 reads SVGAGI. In DNA form, the CDR3 reads TGTGCCAGCAGTTCCGGACTAGCGGGGCTCACAGATACGCAGTATTTT. Protein: CASSSGLAGLTDTQYF.